One sample yielded the 32 T cell receptor beta chains listed below, sequenced in a study of blood T cell repertoires in COVID-19. Sequenced by immunoSEQ multiplex PCR; TCRdb stores in-frame clones only, minus some. The data show roughly 97,000 clones, approximately 85% seen once. Sequencing was carried out using peripheral blood. These TCRs come from a man aged 55 to 70 with acute or convalescent COVID-19.

The sample holds a few counts of this clone. The V call is TRBV19, the J call TRBJ2-7, with D perhaps TRBD2 (6 bases). CDR3 length: 14 residues. From germline, CDR1 is LNHDA and CDR2 SQIVND (reference sequence). Trimming stripped 6 bases from V and 5 bases from J, with 17 bases between. The chain's CDR3 is CASSNIGGGDEQYF. The CDR3 nucleotides read TGTGCCAGTAGCAACATCGGGGGAGGCGACGAGCAGTACTTC. Filled out from reference TRBV19 and TRBJ2-7, the complete variable domain reads DGGITQSPKYLFRKEGQNVTLSCEQNLNHDAMYWYRQDPGQGLRLIYYSQIVNDFQKGDIAEGYSVSREKKESFPLTVTSAQKNPTAFYLCASSNIGGGDEQYFGPGTRLTVT.

Only a few counts were recorded for this clone. The gene calls are TRBV5-1 and TRBJ2-5, with 7 nucleotides matching TRBD1. V shed 5 bases, J shed 2 bases, and the junction held 6 bases outside the gene matches. Germline CDR1 reads SGHRS; CDR2 reads YFSETQ. This CDR3 has 14 residues. CDR3 residues: CASRRQGGQETQYF. CDR3 bases: TGCGCCAGCAGGAGACAGGGTGGTCAAGAGACCCAGTACTTC. Variable domain in full (rest from reference TRBV5-1 and TRBJ2-5): KAGVTQTPRYLIKTRGQQVTLSCSPISGHRSVSWYQQTPGQGLQFLFEYFSETQRNKGNFPGRFSGRQFSNSRSEMNVSTLELGDSALYLCASRRQGGQETQYFGPGTRLLVL.

The chain has TRBV7-2 and TRBJ2-3, with TRBD1 matching over 7 bases. Germline values: CDR1 SGHTA, CDR2 FQGNSA. This CDR3 comprises 15 residues. Trimming at V came to 5 bases and at J to 0 bases, leaving 5 bases not matched to a gene. CDR3 DNA sequence: TGTGCCAGCAGCCCCATGGGACAGAGCACAGATACGCAGTATTTT. Translated, it gives CASSPMGQSTDTQYF.

The rearrangement uses TRBV19 and TRBJ2-3; TRBD1 aligns across 7 bases. The CDR3 covers 13 residues. Germline-derived CDR1 and CDR2 are LNHDA and SQIVND (reference sequence). After removal of 9 bases from V and 1 base from J, the junction contained 4 bases not matched to a gene. CDR3 in DNA: TGTGCCAGCCATGGACAGGGCACAGATACGCAGTATTTT. It yields the protein CASHGQGTDTQYF.

CDR3 residues: CAWGGQGGTEAFF. Written as DNA, the CDR3 is TGTGCCTGGGGGGGACAGGGCGGGACTGAAGCTTTCTTT. The gene calls are TRBV30 and TRBJ1-1; 9 bases are a match to TRBD1. The CDR3 is made up of 13 amino acids. Looked up from germline, CDR1 is GTSNPN and CDR2 is SVGIG (reference sequence). V was clipped by 5 bases and J by 5 bases; unmatched bases: 6. Combining the CDR3 with reference TRBV30 and TRBJ1-1 gives the whole variable domain SQTIHQWPATLVQPVGSPLSLECTVEGTSNPNLYWYRQAAGRGLQLLFYSVGIGQISSEVPQNLSASRPQDRQFILSSKKLLLSDSGFYLCAWGGQGGTEAFFGQGTRLTVV.

J is TRBJ1-2 and V is TRBV12-3 or TRBV12-4; no clear D. The V gene lost 2 bases and the J gene lost 8 bases, with 9 bases spanning the gap. CDR3 length equals 12 residues. CDR3 nucleotides: TGTGCCAGCAGTTTAACGGGGAGCGGCTACACCTTC. Its translation is CASSLTGSGYTF.

This rearrangement joins TRBV14 to TRBJ1-2; 8 nucleotides match TRBD1. This CDR3 has 14 residues. From germline, CDR1 is SGHDN and CDR2 FVKESK. V lost 4 bases to trimming and J lost 3 bases; unmatched junction nucleotides: 4. CDR3 region: CASSLRGRDYGYTF. As DNA, the CDR3 is TGTGCCAGCAGCCTCAGGGGGCGGGACTATGGCTACACCTTC.

This sequence joins TRBV15 and TRBJ2-2, with D tentatively TRBD1 (5 bases). Trimming shortened V by 0 bases and J by 7 bases, and 9 bases separated the two germline ends. The CDR3 consists of 14 residues. Germline values: CDR1 LNHNV, CDR2 YYDKDF (reference sequence). The CDR3 DNA sequence: TGTGCCACCAGCAGAGATAGGGGTTACGGGGAGCTGTTTTTT. The encoded protein is CATSRDRGYGELFF.

CDR3 protein: CASSLVGLNTEAFF. CDR3 sequence (DNA): TGCGCCAGCAGCTTGGTCGGGTTGAACACTGAAGCTTTCTTT. This rearrangement joins TRBV5-1 to TRBJ1-1; no definite D call. The CDR3 covers 14 residues. Germline V gene data show CDR1 as SGHRS and CDR2 as YFSETQ. Trimming took off 0 bases at V and 0 bases at J, with 6 bases between the two ends.

The chain couples TRBV3-1 (or the pseudogene TRBV3-2) to TRBJ1-3, with unresolved D. The germline gives CDR1 LGHDT, CDR2 YNNKEL (reference sequence). The CDR3 contains 16 residues. Between the trimmed V and J ends, which lost 0 bases and 0 bases, there was a span of 9 bases. CDR3 DNA sequence: TGTGCCAGCAGCCAAGAAGCGGCGATCTCTGGAAACACCATATATTTT. Residues: CASSQEAAISGNTIYF.

The rearrangement links TRBV3-1 (or the pseudogene TRBV3-2) to TRBJ1-1; TRBD1 aligns across 7 bases. The CDR3 extends over 12 amino acids. Germline CDR1 and CDR2: LGHDT and YNNKEL (reference sequence). Unmatched junction bases numbered 3, after V lost 1 base and J lost 10 bases. CDR3 coding DNA: TGTGCCAGCAGCCAAGGGTGGGACAGAGCTTTCTTT. Protein product: CASSQGWDRAFF.

J is TRBJ2-1 and V is TRBV21-1; TRBD2 is taken as the D call from the table, unchecked against the DNA. TRBV21-1 is described as a pseudogene. CDR3 length: 16 amino acids. CDR3 amino acids: CASRPILDLALNEQFF. The DNA of the CDR3 is TGTGCCAGCAGGCCCATTCTCGATCTAGCCCTCAATGAGCAGTTCTTC.

The V call is TRBV30, the J call TRBJ2-1, with 13 bases fitting TRBD2. Germline values: CDR1 GTSNPN, CDR2 SVGIG (reference sequence). The CDR3 loop spans 15 amino acids. V shed 3 bases and J 5 bases; nucleotides not matched to a gene: 4. CDR3 nucleotide sequence: TGTGCCTGGAGCCCTGGGACTAGCGGGAACAATGAGCAGTTCTTC. Translated, it gives CAWSPGTSGNNEQFF.

The chain carries TRBV5-1 and TRBJ2-2; TRBD1 matches at 7 bases. This CDR3 region has 15 residues. The germline gives CDR1 SGHRS, CDR2 YFSETQ. V gave up 6 bases and J gave up 3 bases; unmatched junction bases: 8. CDR3: CASKPGQRHTGELFF. The CDR3 DNA reads TGCGCCAGCAAACCGGGACAGCGCCACACCGGGGAGCTGTTTTTT.

V usage is TRBV10-3 and J usage is TRBJ2-7, with D perhaps TRBD2 (6 bases). The CDR3 has 12 residues. CDR1 and CDR2 (germline): ENHRY, SYGVKD. Trimming pared 9 bases from V and 4 bases from J, leaving 13 bases between. The CDR3 bases are TGTGCCATTGGACTACTGACTTACGAGCAGTACTTC. Its translation: CAIGLLTYEQYF.

The chain employs TRBV16 and TRBJ1-2; 7 bases align to TRBD1. Trimming removed 5 bases from V and 4 bases from J; junction bases left unmatched: 7. The CDR3 has 14 amino acids. Germline values: CDR1 KGHSY, CDR2 FQNENV. This chain's CDR3 is CASSRTGAIYGYTF. CDR3 coding DNA: TGTGCCAGCAGCAGAACAGGGGCTATCTATGGCTACACCTTC.

The rearrangement joins TRBV6-5 to TRBJ2-1; 13 nucleotides agree with TRBD2. Trimming at V came to 5 bases and at J to 7 bases, leaving 5 bases not matched to a gene. Germline V gene lookup returns CDR1 MNHEY and CDR2 SVGAGI. There are 15 residues in the CDR3. This CDR3 reads CASSMGLAGSNEQFF. The CDR3, as DNA: TGTGCCAGCAGTATGGGACTAGCGGGATCTAATGAGCAGTTCTTC.

The chain's CDR3 is CASSYFTGQETQYF. CDR3 DNA sequence: TGTGCCAGCAGCTATTTTACAGGGCAAGAGACCCAGTACTTC. This chain connects TRBV5-6 to TRBJ2-5; D is perhaps TRBD1 (6 bases). The V end was cut by 3 bases, the J end by 2 bases, with 11 bases between. In germline, CDR1 is SGHDT, CDR2 YYEEEE. The CDR3 covers 14 residues.

The chain joins TRBV9 to TRBJ1-4; TRBD1 matches 7 bases. There are 15 residues in the CDR3. J was trimmed by 8 bases and V by 4 bases; bases with no gene match: 11. Germline V CDR1 and CDR2: SGDLS, YYNGEE. CDR3 DNA: TGTGCCAGCAGCTTGGGACAGTCTCCCGGGGAAAAACTGTTTTTT. It specifies CASSLGQSPGEKLFF.

This chain connects TRBV7-2 to TRBJ1-2, with unresolved D. The CDR3 spans 14 residues. V gave up 2 bases and J gave up 0 bases, with 7 bases separating them. Germline V gene lookup returns CDR1 SGHTA and CDR2 FQGNSA. This chain's CDR3 is CASSLHTSNYGYTF. CDR3 DNA: TGTGCCAGCAGCTTACACACATCTAACTATGGCTACACCTTC.

This clone was detected only once. CDR3 sequence: CASSLDLAGAGYEQYF. CDR3 nucleotides: TGCGCCAGCAGCTTGGACCTAGCGGGGGCCGGGTACGAGCAGTACTTC. The chain uses TRBV5-1 and TRBJ2-7, with 10 bases matching TRBD2. The CDR3 extends over 16 amino acids. The germline gives CDR1 SGHRS, CDR2 YFSETQ. Trimming at V came to 0 bases and at J to 4 bases, leaving 7 bases not matched to a gene.

The CDR3: CASSLAGGTDTQYF. In DNA form, the CDR3 reads TGTGCCAGCAGCTTAGCGGGAGGGACAGATACGCAGTATTTT. V gene TRBV7-3 combines with J gene TRBJ2-3; 9 positions agree with TRBD2. The germline gives CDR1 SGHTA, CDR2 FQGTGA. The trim removed 2 bases at V and 3 bases at J, leaving 0 bases unmatched. The CDR3 consists of 14 residues.

V gene TRBV14 combines with J gene TRBJ2-1; 14 bases match TRBD2. Germline V gives CDR1 SGHDN, CDR2 FVKESK. The CDR3 contains 17 residues. The junction had 8 bases not matched to a gene; V was cut back by 4 bases and J by 6 bases. CDR3 sequence (DNA): TGTGCCAGCAGCCGAGGGACTAGCGGGGGCTTAGTCAATGAGCAGTTCTTC. Translation gives CASSRGTSGGLVNEQFF.

The chain combines TRBV7-3 with TRBJ2-2; 8 positions match TRBD1. The CDR3 loop spans 16 amino acids. Unmatched junction bases numbered 6, after V lost 2 bases and J lost 4 bases. Germline CDR1 and CDR2: SGHTA and FQGTGA. CDR3 residues: CASSLQGASFTGELFF. In DNA, the CDR3 is TGTGCCAGCAGCTTACAGGGGGCATCGTTCACCGGGGAGCTGTTTTTT.

The chain uses TRBV19 and TRBJ1-1, with D perhaps matching TRBD1 (6 bases). Germline V CDR1 and CDR2: LNHDA, SQIVND (reference sequence). The CDR3 contains 13 residues. The V gene lost 4 bases and the J gene lost 1 base, with 7 bases spanning the gap. CDR3 bases: TGTGCCAGTAGTAGACAGGAGAACACTGAAGCTTTCTTT. It translates to CASSRQENTEAFF.

The V call is TRBV7-9, the J call TRBJ2-2, with D maybe TRBD2 (6 bases). This CDR3 spans 16 amino acids. Germline V gene lookup returns CDR1 SEHNR and CDR2 FQNEAQ (reference sequence). The V end lost 1 base, the J end lost 5 bases, and 14 bases lay between the germline ends. The CDR3 spells CASSLEGGPRTGELFF. Here the CDR3 DNA reads TGTGCCAGCAGCTTAGAAGGAGGGCCTCGGACCGGGGAGCTGTTTTTT.

This clone was seen only a few times. The V gene is TRBV5-5, the J gene TRBJ2-7, with TRBD1 identical over 9 bases. Germline-derived CDR1 and CDR2 are SGHKS and YYEKEE (reference sequence). J was trimmed by 2 bases and V by 0 bases; bases with no gene match: 3. The CDR3 has 15 amino acids. The CDR3 coding sequence is TGTGCCAGCAGCTTGGGCCGGACAGGGGCCTACGAGCAGTACTTC. Translation: CASSLGRTGAYEQYF.

V is TRBV7-9 and J is TRBJ1-5; tentative D call: TRBD1 (5 bases). This CDR3 spans 15 amino acids. Per germline, CDR1 SEHNR and CDR2 FQNEAQ (reference sequence). V dropped 0 bases and J dropped 0 bases, with 6 bases sitting between them. The CDR3 spells CASSLAGGSNQPQHF. Here the CDR3 DNA reads TGTGCCAGCAGCTTAGCCGGGGGTAGCAATCAGCCCCAGCATTTT.

The chain links TRBV3-1 (or the pseudogene TRBV3-2) to TRBJ2-5; TRBD1 matches at 8 bases. Trimming took 8 bases from V and 5 from J; bases not matched to a gene: 16. Germline values: CDR1 LGHDT, CDR2 YNNKEL (reference sequence). This CDR3 is 16 amino acids long. Here the CDR3 DNA reads TGTGCCAGCGGCTATCCCGGACAGGGCGCTAAGGAGACCCAGTACTTC. Translation: CASGYPGQGAKETQYF.

The chain is built from TRBV5-1 and TRBJ2-1, with 8 nucleotides matching TRBD2. Germline trimming cut 4 bases from V and 3 bases from J; bases unmatched to any gene: 3. Germline assignment: CDR1 SGHRS and CDR2 YFSETQ. The CDR3 is made up of 14 amino acids. The CDR3 reads CASSLGTSYNEQFF. The CDR3 DNA reads as TGCGCCAGCAGCCTCGGGACTAGCTACAATGAGCAGTTCTTC. Filled out from reference TRBV5-1 and TRBJ2-1, the complete variable domain reads KAGVTQTPRYLIKTRGQQVTLSCSPISGHRSVSWYQQTPGQGLQFLFEYFSETQRNKGNFPGRFSGRQFSNSRSEMNVSTLELGDSALYLCASSLGTSYNEQFFGPGTRLTVL.

This sequence joins TRBV10-2 and TRBJ1-5; D might be TRBD1 (5 bases). The CDR3 has 14 amino acids. Trimming removed 5 bases at V and 7 bases at J, with 15 bases between. Germline CDR1 reads WSHSY; CDR2 reads SAAADI. CDR3 in amino acids: CASSISLWGQPQHF. CDR3 DNA: TGCGCCAGCAGTATATCGTTATGGGGCCAGCCCCAGCATTTT.

The chain uses TRBV7-2 and TRBJ1-2; tentative D call: TRBD1 (5 bases). V was trimmed by 8 bases and J by 4 bases, leaving 14 bases between them. The CDR3 is 13 residues long. Germline V gene sequence: CDR1 SGHTA, CDR2 FQGNSA. The CDR3 is CASALGQSYGYTF. CDR3 nucleotide sequence: TGTGCCAGCGCCTTGGGGCAGAGCTATGGCTACACCTTC. Full variable domain (missing parts from reference TRBV7-2 and TRBJ1-2): GAGVSQSPSNKVTEKGKDVELRCDPISGHTALYWYRQSLGQGLEFLIYFQGNSAPDKSGLPSDRFSAERTGGSVSTLTIQRTQQEDSAVYLCASALGQSYGYTFGSGTRLTVV.